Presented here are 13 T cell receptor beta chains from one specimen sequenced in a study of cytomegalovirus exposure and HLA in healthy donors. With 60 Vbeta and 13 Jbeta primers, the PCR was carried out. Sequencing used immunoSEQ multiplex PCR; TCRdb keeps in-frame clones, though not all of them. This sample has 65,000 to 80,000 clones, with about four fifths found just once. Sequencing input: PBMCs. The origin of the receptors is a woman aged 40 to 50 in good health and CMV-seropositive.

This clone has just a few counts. The CDR3: CASSFVATNEKLFF. The CDR3 nucleotides read TGTGCCAGCAGCTTCGTTGCAACTAATGAAAAACTGTTTTTT. V usage is TRBV5-4 and J usage is TRBJ1-4, with D unresolved. From germline, CDR1 is SGHNT and CDR2 YYREEE (reference sequence). The V gene lost 2 bases and the J gene lost 0 bases, with 5 bases spanning the gap. The CDR3 runs 14 residues.

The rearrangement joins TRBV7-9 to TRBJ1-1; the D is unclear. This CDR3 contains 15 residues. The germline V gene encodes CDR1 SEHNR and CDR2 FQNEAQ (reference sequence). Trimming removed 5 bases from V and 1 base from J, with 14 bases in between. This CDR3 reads CASSLPSGRNTEAFF. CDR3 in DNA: TGTGCCAGCAGCCTCCCCAGCGGCAGGAACACTGAAGCTTTCTTT.

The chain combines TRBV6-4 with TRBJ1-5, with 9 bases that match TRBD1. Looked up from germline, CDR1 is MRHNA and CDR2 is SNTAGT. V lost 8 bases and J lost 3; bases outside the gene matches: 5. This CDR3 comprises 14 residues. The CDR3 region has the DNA TGTGCCAGCCCCCGGGACAGGGTCAATCAGCCCCAGCATTTT. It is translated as CASPRDRVNQPQHF.

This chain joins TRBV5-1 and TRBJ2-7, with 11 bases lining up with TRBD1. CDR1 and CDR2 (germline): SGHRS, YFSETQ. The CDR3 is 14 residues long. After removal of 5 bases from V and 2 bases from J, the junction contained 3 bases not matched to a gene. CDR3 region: CASSSGQGAYEQYF. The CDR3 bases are TGCGCCAGCAGTTCGGGACAGGGGGCCTACGAGCAGTACTTC.

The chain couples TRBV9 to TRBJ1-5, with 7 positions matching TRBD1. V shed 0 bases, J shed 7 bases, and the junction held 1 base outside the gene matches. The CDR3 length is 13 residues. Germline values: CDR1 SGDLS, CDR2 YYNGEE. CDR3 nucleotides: TGTGCCAGCAGCGTAGGACAGGGACAGCCCCAGCATTTT. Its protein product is CASSVGQGQPQHF.

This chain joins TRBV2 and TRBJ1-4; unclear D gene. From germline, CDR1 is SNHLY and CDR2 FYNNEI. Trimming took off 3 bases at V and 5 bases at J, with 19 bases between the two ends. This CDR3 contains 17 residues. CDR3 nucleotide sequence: TGTGCCAGCAGTGACCCAACTACCCCGACCTCCAATGAAAAACTGTTTTTT. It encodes CASSDPTTPTSNEKLFF.

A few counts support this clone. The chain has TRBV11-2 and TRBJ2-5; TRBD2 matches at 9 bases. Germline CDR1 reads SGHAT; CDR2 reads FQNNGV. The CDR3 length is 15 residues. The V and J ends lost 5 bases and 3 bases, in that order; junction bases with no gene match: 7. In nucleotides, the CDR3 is TGTGCCAGCAGCCGAATATTAGCGGGGGAAGAGACCCAGTACTTC. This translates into CASSRILAGEETQYF.

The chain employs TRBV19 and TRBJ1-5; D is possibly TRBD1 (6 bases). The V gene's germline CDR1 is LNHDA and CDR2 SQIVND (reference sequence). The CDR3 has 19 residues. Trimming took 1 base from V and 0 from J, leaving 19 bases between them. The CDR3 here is CASSIGLRGITDSNQPQHF. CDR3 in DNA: TGTGCCAGTAGTATAGGACTCAGGGGAATCACCGATAGCAATCAGCCCCAGCATTTT. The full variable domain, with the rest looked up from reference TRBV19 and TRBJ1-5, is DGGITQSPKYLFRKEGQNVTLSCEQNLNHDAMYWYRQDPGQGLRLIYYSQIVNDFQKGDIAEGYSVSREKKESFPLTVTSAQKNPTAFYLCASSIGLRGITDSNQPQHFGDGTRLSIL.

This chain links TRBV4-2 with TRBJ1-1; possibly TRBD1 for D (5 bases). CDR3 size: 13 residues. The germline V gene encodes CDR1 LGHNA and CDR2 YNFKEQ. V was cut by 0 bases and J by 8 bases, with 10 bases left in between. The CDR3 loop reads CASSQERDREAFF. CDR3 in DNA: TGTGCCAGCAGCCAAGAGCGAGACAGAGAAGCTTTCTTT.

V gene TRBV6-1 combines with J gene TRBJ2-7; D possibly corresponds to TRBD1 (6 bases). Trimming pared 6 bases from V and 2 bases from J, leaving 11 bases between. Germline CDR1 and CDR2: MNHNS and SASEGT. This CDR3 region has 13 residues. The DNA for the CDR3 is TGTGCCAGCAGCCGGGACACCCCCTACGAGCAGTACTTC. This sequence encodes CASSRDTPYEQYF.

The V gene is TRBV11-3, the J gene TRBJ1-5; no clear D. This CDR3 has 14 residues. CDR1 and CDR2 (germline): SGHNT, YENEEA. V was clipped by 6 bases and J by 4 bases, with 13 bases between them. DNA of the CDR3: TGTGCCAGCAGTTCACTCCCCGGGAATCAGCCCCAGCATTTT. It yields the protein CASSSLPGNQPQHF.

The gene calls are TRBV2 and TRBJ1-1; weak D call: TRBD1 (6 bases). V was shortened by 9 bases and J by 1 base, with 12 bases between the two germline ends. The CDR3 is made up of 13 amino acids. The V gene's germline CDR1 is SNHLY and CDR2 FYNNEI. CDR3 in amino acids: CASPDRPNTEAFF. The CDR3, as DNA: TGTGCCAGTCCCGACAGGCCGAACACTGAAGCTTTCTTT.

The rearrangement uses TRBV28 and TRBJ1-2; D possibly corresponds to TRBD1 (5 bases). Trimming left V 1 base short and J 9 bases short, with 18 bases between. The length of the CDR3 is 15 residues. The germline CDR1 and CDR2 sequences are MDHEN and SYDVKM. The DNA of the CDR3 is TGTGCCAGCAGTTTATCGGGGGGACGGGGTATTAGCTACACCTTC. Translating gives CASSLSGGRGISYTF.